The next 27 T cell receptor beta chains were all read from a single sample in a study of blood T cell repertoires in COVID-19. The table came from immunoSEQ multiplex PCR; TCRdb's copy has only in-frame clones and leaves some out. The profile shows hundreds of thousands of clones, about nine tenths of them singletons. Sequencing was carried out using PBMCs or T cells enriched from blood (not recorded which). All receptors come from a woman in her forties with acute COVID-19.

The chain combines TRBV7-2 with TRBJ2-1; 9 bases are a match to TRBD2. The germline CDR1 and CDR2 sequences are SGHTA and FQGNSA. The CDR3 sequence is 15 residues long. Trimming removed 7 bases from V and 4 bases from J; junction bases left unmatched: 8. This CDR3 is CASTPIAGAYNEQFF. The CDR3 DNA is TGTGCCAGCACCCCCATAGCGGGAGCTTACAATGAGCAGTTCTTC.

CDR3 residues: CASSHPGQGRYNEQFF. CDR3 sequence (DNA): TGCGCCAGCAGCCACCCCGGACAGGGGCGATACAATGAGCAGTTCTTC. V is TRBV4-1 and J is TRBJ2-1, with 9 nucleotides matching TRBD1. The germline V gene has CDR1 MGHRA and CDR2 YSYEKL. V shed 3 bases and J 4 bases; nucleotides not matched to a gene: 7. The CDR3 length is 16 residues.

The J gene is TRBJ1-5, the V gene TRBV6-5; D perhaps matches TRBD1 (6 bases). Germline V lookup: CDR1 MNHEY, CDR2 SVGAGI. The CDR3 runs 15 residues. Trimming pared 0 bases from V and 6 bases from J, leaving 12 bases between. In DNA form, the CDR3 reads TGTGCCAGCAGTTACTCGGGGGCCAGGGGTCAGCCCCAGCATTTT. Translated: CASSYSGARGQPQHF.

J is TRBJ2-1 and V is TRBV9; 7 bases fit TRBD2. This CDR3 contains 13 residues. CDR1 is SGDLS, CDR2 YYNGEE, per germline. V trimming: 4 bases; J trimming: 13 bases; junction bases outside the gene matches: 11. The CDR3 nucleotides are TGTGCCAGCAGCCTCCAGACTAGCACCCTTCAGTTCTTC. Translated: CASSLQTSTLQFF. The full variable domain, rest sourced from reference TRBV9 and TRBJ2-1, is DSGVTQTPKHLITATGQRVTLRCSPRSGDLSVYWYQQSLDQGLQFLIQYYNGEERAKGNILERFSAQQFPDLHSELNLSSLELGDSALYFCASSLQTSTLQFFGPGTRLTVL.

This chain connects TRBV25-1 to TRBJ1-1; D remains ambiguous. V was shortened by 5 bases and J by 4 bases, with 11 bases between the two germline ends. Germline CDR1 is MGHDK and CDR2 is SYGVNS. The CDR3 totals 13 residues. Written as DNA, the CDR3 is TGTGCCAGCAGTTCTCATATGGCCACTGAAGCTTTCTTT. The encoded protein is CASSSHMATEAFF.

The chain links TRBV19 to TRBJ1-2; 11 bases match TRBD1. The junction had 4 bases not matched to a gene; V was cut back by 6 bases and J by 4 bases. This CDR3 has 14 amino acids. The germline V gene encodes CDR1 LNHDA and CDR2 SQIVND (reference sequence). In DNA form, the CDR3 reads TGTGCCAGTAGCGGGACAGGGGGTAGCTATGGCTACACCTTC. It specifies CASSGTGGSYGYTF.

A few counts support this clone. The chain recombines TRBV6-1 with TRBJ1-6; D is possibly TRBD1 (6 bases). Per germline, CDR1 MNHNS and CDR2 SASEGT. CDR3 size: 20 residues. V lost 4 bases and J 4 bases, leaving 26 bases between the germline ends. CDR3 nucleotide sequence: TGTGCCAGCAGTGTGAAGGGCCAGGGGCGTTATGATGGATATAATTCACCCCTCCACTTT. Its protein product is CASSVKGQGRYDGYNSPLHF.

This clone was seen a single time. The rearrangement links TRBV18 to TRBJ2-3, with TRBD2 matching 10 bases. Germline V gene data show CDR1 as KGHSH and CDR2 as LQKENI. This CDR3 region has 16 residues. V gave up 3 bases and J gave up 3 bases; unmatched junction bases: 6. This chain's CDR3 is CASSPLAGGRTDTQYF. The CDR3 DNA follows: TGTGCCAGCTCACCTTTAGCGGGAGGCAGGACAGATACGCAGTATTTT.

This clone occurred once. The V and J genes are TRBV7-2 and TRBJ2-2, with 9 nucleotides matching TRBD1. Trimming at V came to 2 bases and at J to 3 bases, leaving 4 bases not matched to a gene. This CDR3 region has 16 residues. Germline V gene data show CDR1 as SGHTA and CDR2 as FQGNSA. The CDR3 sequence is CASSLQGTGYTGELFF. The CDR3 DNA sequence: TGTGCCAGCAGCTTACAGGGGACAGGGTACACCGGGGAGCTGTTTTTT.

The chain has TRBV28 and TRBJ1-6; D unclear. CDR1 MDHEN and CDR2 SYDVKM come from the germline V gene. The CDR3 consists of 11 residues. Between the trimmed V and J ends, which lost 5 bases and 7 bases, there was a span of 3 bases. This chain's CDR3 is CASSQNSPLHF. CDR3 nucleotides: TGTGCCAGCAGTCAAAATTCACCCCTCCACTTT.

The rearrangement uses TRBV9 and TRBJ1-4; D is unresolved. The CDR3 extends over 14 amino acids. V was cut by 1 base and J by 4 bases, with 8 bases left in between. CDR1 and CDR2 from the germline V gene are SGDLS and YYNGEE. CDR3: CASSVWSGNEKLFF. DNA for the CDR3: TGTGCCAGCAGCGTATGGTCCGGTAATGAAAAACTGTTTTTT.

CDR3 DNA sequence: TGCGCCAGCAGCGATGGGACAGTTGGTTCTGGAAACACCATATATTTT. Protein product: CASSDGTVGSGNTIYF. The V and J genes are TRBV5-1 and TRBJ1-3, with TRBD1 matching over 7 bases. The CDR3 runs to 16 residues. Germline V gives CDR1 SGHRS, CDR2 YFSETQ. V was clipped by 4 bases and J by 1 base; unmatched bases: 8.

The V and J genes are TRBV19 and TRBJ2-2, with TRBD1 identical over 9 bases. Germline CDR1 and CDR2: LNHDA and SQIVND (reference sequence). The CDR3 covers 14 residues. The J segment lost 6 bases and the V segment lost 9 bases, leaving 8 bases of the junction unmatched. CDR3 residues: CASYPGQGPGELFF. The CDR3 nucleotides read TGTGCCAGCTATCCGGGACAGGGCCCCGGGGAGCTGTTTTTT.

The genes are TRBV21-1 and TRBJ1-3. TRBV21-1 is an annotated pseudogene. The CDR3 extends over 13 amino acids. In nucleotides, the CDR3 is TGTGCCAGCAGCCCAAGCTGGGGAAACACCATATATTTT. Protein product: CASSPSWGNTIYF.

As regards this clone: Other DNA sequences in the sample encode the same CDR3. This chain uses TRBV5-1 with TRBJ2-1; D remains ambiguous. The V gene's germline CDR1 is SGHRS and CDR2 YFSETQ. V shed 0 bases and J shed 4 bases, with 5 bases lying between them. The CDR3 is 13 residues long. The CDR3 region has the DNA TGCGCCAGCAGCTTGGGGGCTTACAATGAGCAGTTCTTC. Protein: CASSLGAYNEQFF.

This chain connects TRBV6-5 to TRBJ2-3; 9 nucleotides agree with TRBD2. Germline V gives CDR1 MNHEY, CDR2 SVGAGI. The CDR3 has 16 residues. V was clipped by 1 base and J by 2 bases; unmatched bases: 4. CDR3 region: CASSYFGGRATDTQYF. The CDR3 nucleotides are TGTGCCAGCAGTTACTTCGGCGGGAGGGCCACAGATACGCAGTATTTT.

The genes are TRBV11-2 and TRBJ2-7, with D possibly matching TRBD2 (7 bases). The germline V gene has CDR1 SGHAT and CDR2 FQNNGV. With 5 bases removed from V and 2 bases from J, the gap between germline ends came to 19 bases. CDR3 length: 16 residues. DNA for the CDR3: TGTGCCAGCAGCCACCCCCCGGGGGCGGGAGCCTACGAGCAGTACGTC. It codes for CASSHPPGAGAYEQYV.

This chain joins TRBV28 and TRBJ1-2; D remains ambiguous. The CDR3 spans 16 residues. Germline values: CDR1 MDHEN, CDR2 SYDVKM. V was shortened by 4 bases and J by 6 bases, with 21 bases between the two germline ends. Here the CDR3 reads CASSSPNRDRLHGYTF. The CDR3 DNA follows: TGTGCCAGCAGTTCCCCCAACCGGGATAGACTACATGGCTACACCTTC.

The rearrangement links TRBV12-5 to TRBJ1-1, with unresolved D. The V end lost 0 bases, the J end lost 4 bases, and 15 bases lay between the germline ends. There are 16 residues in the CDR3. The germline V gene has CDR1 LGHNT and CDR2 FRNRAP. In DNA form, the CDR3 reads TGTGCTAGTGGTTTGGTACTTTCGGGGTCGGGCACTGAAGCTTTCTTT. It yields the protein CASGLVLSGSGTEAFF.

CDR3: CASREAGAGETQYF. DNA of the CDR3: TGTGCCAGCAGGGAAGCGGGAGCAGGAGAGACCCAGTACTTC. This chain connects TRBV13 to TRBJ2-5; 8 bases agree with TRBD2. CDR1 and CDR2 from the germline V gene are PRHDT and FYEKMQ (reference sequence). The CDR3 sequence is 14 residues long. V gave up 6 bases and J gave up 4 bases; unmatched junction bases: 7.

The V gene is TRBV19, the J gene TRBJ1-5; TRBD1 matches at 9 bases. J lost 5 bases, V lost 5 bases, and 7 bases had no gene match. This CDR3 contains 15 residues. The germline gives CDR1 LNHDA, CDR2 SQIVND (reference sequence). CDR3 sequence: CASSLIRDRDQPQHF. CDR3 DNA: TGTGCCAGTAGTCTAATCCGGGACAGGGATCAGCCCCAGCATTTT. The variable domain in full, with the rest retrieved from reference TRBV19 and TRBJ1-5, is DGGITQSPKYLFRKEGQNVTLSCEQNLNHDAMYWYRQDPGQGLRLIYYSQIVNDFQKGDIAEGYSVSREKKESFPLTVTSAQKNPTAFYLCASSLIRDRDQPQHFGDGTRLSIL.

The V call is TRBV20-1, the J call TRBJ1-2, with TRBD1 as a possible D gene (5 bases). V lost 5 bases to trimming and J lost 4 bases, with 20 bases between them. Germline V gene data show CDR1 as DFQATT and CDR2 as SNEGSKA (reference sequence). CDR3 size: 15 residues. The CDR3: CSAGGQAQLSYGYTF. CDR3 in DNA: TGCAGTGCTGGTGGACAAGCCCAATTGAGCTATGGCTACACCTTC.

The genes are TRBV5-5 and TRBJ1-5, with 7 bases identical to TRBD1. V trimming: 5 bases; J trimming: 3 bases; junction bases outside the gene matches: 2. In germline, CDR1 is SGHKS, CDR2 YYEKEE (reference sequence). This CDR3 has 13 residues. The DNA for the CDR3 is TGTGCCAGCAGGCAGGGGGTCAATCAGCCCCAGCATTTT. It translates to CASRQGVNQPQHF.

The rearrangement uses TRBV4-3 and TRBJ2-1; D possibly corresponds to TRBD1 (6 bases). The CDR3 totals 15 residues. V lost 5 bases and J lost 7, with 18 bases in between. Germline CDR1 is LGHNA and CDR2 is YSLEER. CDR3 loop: CASSKGDRRGNEQFF. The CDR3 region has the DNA TGCGCCAGCAGCAAAGGGGACCGAAGGGGGAATGAGCAGTTCTTC.

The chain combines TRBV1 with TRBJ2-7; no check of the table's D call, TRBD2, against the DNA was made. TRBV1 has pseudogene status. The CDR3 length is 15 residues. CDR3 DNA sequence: TGCACCAGCAGCCGGGGGACTAGCGGGAGAGGGGAGCAGTACGTC. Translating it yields CTSSRGTSGRGEQYV.

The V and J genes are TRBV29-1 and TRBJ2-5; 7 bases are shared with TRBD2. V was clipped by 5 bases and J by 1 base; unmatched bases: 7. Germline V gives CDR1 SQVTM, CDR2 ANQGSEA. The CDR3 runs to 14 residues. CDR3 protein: CSVKLGGVQETQYF. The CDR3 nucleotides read TGCAGCGTTAAGTTGGGGGGGGTCCAAGAGACCCAGTACTTC.

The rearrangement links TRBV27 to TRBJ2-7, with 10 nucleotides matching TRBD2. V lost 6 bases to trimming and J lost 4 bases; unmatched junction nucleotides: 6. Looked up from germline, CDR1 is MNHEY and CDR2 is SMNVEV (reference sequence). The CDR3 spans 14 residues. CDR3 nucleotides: TGTGCCAGCAGGGCTAGCGGGAGTCCATACGAGCAGTACGTC. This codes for CASRASGSPYEQYV.